This TCR beta chain originates from a study of cytotoxic CD8 clonotypes in ibrutinib-treated CLL. TCRdb's copy holds only in-frame clones and misses some; the assay was immunoSEQ multiplex PCR. In the table there are about 130,000 clones, 79% of which are singletons. Germline V gives CDR1 SGHAT, CDR2 FQDESV (reference sequence). The germline V and J ends were trimmed by 5 bases and 3 bases, with 19 bases remaining between them. The CDR3 has 16 residues. The material sequenced was PBMCs, taken after 12 months of ibrutinib treatment. The V gene is TRBV11-1, the J gene TRBJ1-1; D call uncertain. The receptor's source is a human donor with chronic lymphocytic leukemia. DNA for the CDR3: TGTGCCAGCAGCCACCCGTTCGGCCAAAGGGACACTGAAGCTTTCTTT. Its protein product is CASSHPFGQRDTEAFF. Filled out from reference TRBV11-1 and TRBJ1-1, the complete variable domain reads EAEVAQSPRYKITEKSQAVAFWCDPISGHATLYWYRQILGQGPELLVQFQDESVVDDSQLPKDRFSAERLKGVDSTLKIQPAELGDSAMYLCASSHPFGQRDTEAFFGQGTRLTVV.